Listed below are T cell receptor beta chains from one sample, sequenced in a study of identical twins. MiXCR, applied by TCRdb to the 5' RACE reads, yields one record per CDR3 protein. The data show about 550,000 distinct CDR3 sequences, with 20% to 25% seen just once and approximately 0.52% held by the top ten. These same data were also listed under a study on yellow fever vaccine responses in identical twins.

The sample taken for sequencing was CD4+ T cells sorted from blood. The receptors were gathered from a woman between 18 and 30 years old in good health. CDR3s include the opening cysteine and the closing phenylalanine or tryptophan. A D gene is named only where the DNA matches it firmly. Rows may omit the clone size; those that give it use once, few, many or a size class.

J,size,V,D,CDR3,DNA
TRBJ2-7,-,TRBV27,TRBD1,CASSSDSGTGGGEQYF,TGTGCCAGCAGTAGCGACTCCGGGACAGGGGGTGGCGAGCAGTACTTC
TRBJ2-1,few,TRBV29-1,-,CSVVRGYEQFF,TGCAGCGTTGTTAGAGGCTATGAGCAGTTCTTC
TRBJ2-5,few,TRBV10-3,TRBD2,CAISESGGLVQETQYF,TGTGCCATCAGTGAGTCGGGGGGACTAGTTCAAGAGACCCAGTACTTC
TRBJ2-1,-,TRBV12-3/TRBV12-4,-,CASRPRGQNEQFF,TGTGCCAGCAGACCAAGAGGTCAAAATGAGCAGTTCTTC
TRBJ2-5,-,TRBV7-3,-,CASSFTGGFQETQYF,TGTGCCAGCAGCTTTACCGGAGGGTTTCAAGAGACCCAGTACTTC
TRBJ2-4,-,TRBV14,-,CASSQDVSGQATF,TGTGCCAGCAGCCAAGATGTGTCGGGACAAGCTACTTTC
TRBJ1-1,many,TRBV3-1,-,CASSQGMVQMNTEAFF,TGTGCCAGCAGCCAAGGGATGGTCCAGATGAACACTGAAGCTTTCTTT
TRBJ2-1,-,TRBV5-6,-,CASSYGGGSTYNEQFF,TGTGCCAGCAGCTATGGCGGGGGCTCCACCTACAATGAGCAGTTCTTC
TRBJ2-7,few,TRBV7-2,TRBD2,CASSSVGTSSYEQYF,TGTGCCAGCAGTTCAGTGGGGACTAGCTCCTACGAGCAGTACTTC
TRBJ1-2,few,TRBV15,-,CATSRRSGPHRDGGYTF,TGTGCCACCAGCAGGAGATCGGGACCCCATAGGGACGGTGGCTACACCTTC
TRBJ1-2,-,TRBV15,TRBD1,CATSSAGGLNYGYTF,TGTGCCACCAGTAGTGCAGGGGGCCTCAACTATGGCTACACCTTC
TRBJ2-7,-,TRBV27,TRBD1,CASGKQGTYEQYF,TGTGCCAGCGGTAAACAGGGGACCTACGAGCAGTACTTC
TRBJ2-2,few,TRBV20-1,TRBD1,CSARDPSGGMAGELFF,TGCAGTGCTAGAGATCCGTCAGGGGGTATGGCCGGGGAGCTGTTTTTT
TRBJ1-1,-,TRBV10-3,-,CAISEVGTEAFF,TGTGCCATCAGTGAAGTGGGGACTGAAGCTTTCTTT
TRBJ2-2,-,TRBV5-1,TRBD1,CANRGPTRDTGELFF,TGCGCCAACAGGGGGCCCACCCGGGACACCGGGGAGCTGTTTTTT
TRBJ1-2,-,TRBV11-2,-,CASSRLGSYGYTF,TGTGCCAGCAGCCGTCTTGGATCTTATGGCTACACCTTC
TRBJ2-7,-,TRBV12-3/TRBV12-4,-,CASTPGRNEQYF,TGTGCCAGCACCCCGGGGAGGAACGAGCAGTACTTC
TRBJ2-3,-,TRBV12-3/TRBV12-4,TRBD2,CASRSGGDTQYF,TGTGCCAGCAGGAGCGGGGGGGATACGCAGTATTTT
TRBJ2-4,many,TRBV12-3/TRBV12-4,-,CASSFGAKNIQYF,TGTGCCAGCAGTTTTGGGGCCAAAAACATTCAGTACTTC
TRBJ1-2,-,TRBV18,-,CASSPPGATAYGYTF,TGTGCCAGCTCACCACCGGGGGCCACAGCGTATGGCTACACCTTC
TRBJ2-2,few,TRBV10-1,-,CASSPGTAGTGELFF,TGCGCCAGCAGCCCCGGGACTGCAGGCACCGGGGAGCTGTTTTTT
TRBJ2-3,-,TRBV27,-,CASSLDQIKDTQYF,TGTGCCAGCAGTTTAGACCAAATTAAGGATACGCAGTATTTT
TRBJ2-7,-,TRBV7-8,-,CASSLELGSSYEQYF,TGTGCCAGCAGCTTAGAGCTGGGGAGCTCCTACGAGCAGTACTTC
TRBJ1-2,-,TRBV5-5,-,CASSSWTKTNGGYTF,TGTGCCAGCAGCTCGTGGACAAAAACAAACGGTGGCTACACCTTC
TRBJ1-2,-,TRBV9,-,CASSVEAQFEGGYTF,TGTGCCAGCAGCGTAGAAGCGCAGTTCGAGGGTGGCTACACCTTC
TRBJ2-2,-,TRBV11-3,TRBD1,CASSFTDRVNTGELFF,TGTGCCAGCAGCTTCACTGACAGGGTTAACACCGGGGAGCTGTTTTTT
TRBJ2-6,-,TRBV20-1,TRBD1,CSAADRETWSGANVLTF,TGCAGTGCCGCCGACAGGGAAACGTGGTCTGGGGCCAACGTCCTGACTTTC
TRBJ2-7,few,TRBV4-1,-,CASSQEFPGDYYEQYF,TGCGCCAGCAGCCAAGAATTCCCAGGGGACTACTACGAGCAGTACTTC
TRBJ2-5,-,TRBV12-3/TRBV12-4,TRBD1,CASSPRAPGQWTSQYF,TGTGCCAGCAGTCCCAGAGCCCCGGGACAGTGGACCAGCCAGTACTTC
TRBJ1-1,many,TRBV5-1,-,CASSISGLNTEAFF,TGCGCCAGCAGCATAAGTGGATTGAACACTGAAGCTTTCTTT
TRBJ2-7,-,TRBV2,-,CASKEQMTDEQYF,TGTGCCAGCAAGGAGCAAATGACCGACGAGCAGTACTTC
TRBJ2-1,-,TRBV3-1,TRBD2,CASSLPSGRTNEQFF,TGTGCCAGCAGCCTGCCTAGCGGGAGGACCAATGAGCAGTTCTTC
TRBJ1-2,-,TRBV6-2/TRBV6-3,-,CASRTVNYGYTF,TGTGCCAGCAGAACAGTCAACTATGGCTACACCTTC
TRBJ2-1,few,TRBV12-3/TRBV12-4,TRBD2,CASSFRTSRYNEQFF,TGTGCCAGCAGTTTTAGGACTAGCAGATACAATGAGCAGTTCTTC
TRBJ2-3,-,TRBV12-3/TRBV12-4,TRBD2,CASRRLAGMDTQYF,TGTGCCAGCAGGCGACTAGCGGGGATGGATACGCAGTATTTT
TRBJ2-3,-,TRBV4-1,TRBD2,CASSPGLALDTQYF,TGCGCCAGCAGCCCGGGACTAGCTTTAGATACGCAGTATTTT
TRBJ2-2,-,TRBV2,-,CASSNRAAGELFF,TGTGCCAGCAGTAACAGGGCGGCCGGGGAGCTGTTTTTT
TRBJ2-1,few,TRBV7-9,-,CASSSQDSRSGSKFF,TGTGCCAGCAGCTCTCAGGACAGTCGCAGTGGCTCAAAGTTCTTC
TRBJ2-2,many,TRBV20-1,-,CSARTLPFTGELFF,TGCAGTGCCCGAACCCTTCCCTTCACCGGGGAGCTGTTTTTT
TRBJ2-1,-,TRBV3-1,-,CASSRTTLEQFF,TGTGCCAGCAGCAGGACTACCCTTGAGCAGTTCTTC
TRBJ2-1,few,TRBV6-1,TRBD2,CASSSGRSYNEQFF,TGTGCCAGCAGTAGCGGGAGATCCTACAATGAGCAGTTCTTC
TRBJ2-2,-,TRBV7-9,-,CASSRPGELFF,TGTGCCAGCAGTAGACCCGGGGAGCTGTTTTTT
TRBJ2-7,-,TRBV15,TRBD1,CATSGDRGEYEQYF,TGTGCCACCAGCGGAGACAGGGGGGAGTACGAGCAGTACTTC
TRBJ1-1,-,TRBV29-1,-,CSVNRAEAFF,TGCAGCGTGAACAGGGCAGAAGCTTTCTTT
TRBJ1-4,few,TRBV5-1,-,CASSWGPGNEKLFF,TGCGCCAGCAGCTGGGGGCCAGGGAATGAAAAACTGTTTTTT
TRBJ2-3,few,TRBV7-8,TRBD2,CASSIIAGGIDTQYF,TGTGCCAGCAGCATTATAGCGGGGGGTATAGATACGCAGTATTTT